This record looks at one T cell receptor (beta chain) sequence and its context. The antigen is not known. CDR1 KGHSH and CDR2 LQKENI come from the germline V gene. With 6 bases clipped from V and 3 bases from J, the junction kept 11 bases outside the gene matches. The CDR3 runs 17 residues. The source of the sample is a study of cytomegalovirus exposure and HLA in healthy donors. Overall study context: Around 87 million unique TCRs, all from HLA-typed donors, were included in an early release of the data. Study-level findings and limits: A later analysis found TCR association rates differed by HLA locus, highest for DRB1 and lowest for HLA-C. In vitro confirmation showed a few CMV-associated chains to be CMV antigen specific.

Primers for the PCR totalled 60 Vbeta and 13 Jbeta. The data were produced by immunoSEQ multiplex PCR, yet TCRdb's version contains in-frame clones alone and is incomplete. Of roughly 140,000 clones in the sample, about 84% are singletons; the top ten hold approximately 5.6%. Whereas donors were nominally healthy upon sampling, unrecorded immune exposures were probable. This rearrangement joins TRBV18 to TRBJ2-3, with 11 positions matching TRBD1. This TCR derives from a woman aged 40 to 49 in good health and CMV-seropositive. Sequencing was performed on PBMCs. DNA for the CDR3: TGTGCCAGCTCCCAAGGGACAGGGGGTTCAGGAACAGATACGCAGTATTTT. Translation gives CASSQGTGGSGTDTQYF.